A selection of T cell receptor beta chains follows, all from one sample in a study of cytomegalovirus exposure and HLA in healthy donors. Sequenced by immunoSEQ multiplex PCR; TCRdb stores in-frame clones only, minus some. Among about 120,000 clones, 9.5% were seen once, and the ten largest hold around 3%. Sample: PBMCs. The receptors were sampled from a man aged 30 to 45 in good health and CMV-seronegative. CDR3s include the opening cysteine and the closing phenylalanine or tryptophan. The order of the fields is V gene, D gene, clone size, J gene, CDR3 DNA, CDR3 protein. D genes are given only for firm matches. A row's size may be missing; if present it is once, few, many or a size class.

V gene: TRBV6-6; D gene: TRBD2; clone size: NA; J gene: TRBJ2-7; CDR3 DNA: TGTGCCAGCAGTTATCAGCGGGGCTCCTACGAGCAGTACTTC; CDR3 protein: CASSYQRGSYEQYF
V gene: TRBV6-5; D gene: NA; clone size: NA; J gene: TRBJ2-1; CDR3 DNA: TGTGCCAGCAGGGGCGGAGTAGCGGATTACAATGAGCAGTTCTTC; CDR3 protein: CASRGGVADYNEQFF
V gene: TRBV19; D gene: NA; clone size: NA; J gene: TRBJ1-5; CDR3 DNA: TGTGCCAGTAGTTCCCGGCTCGACAGGCATAAACCTCAGCCCCAGCATTTT; CDR3 protein: CASSSRLDRHKPQPQHF
V gene: TRBV7-2; D gene: NA; clone size: NA; J gene: TRBJ2-3; CDR3 DNA: TGTGCCAGCAGCCCAGGGGCCCCAGATACGCAGTATTTT; CDR3 protein: CASSPGAPDTQYF
V gene: TRBV4-1; D gene: TRBD1; clone size: NA; J gene: TRBJ2-1; CDR3 DNA: TGCGCCAGCAGCCGTCGCAGGGGGATGGAAAGCAATGAGCAGTTCTTC; CDR3 protein: CASSRRRGMESNEQFF
V gene: TRBV5-1; D gene: NA; clone size: NA; J gene: TRBJ2-7; CDR3 DNA: TGCGCCAGCAGCACCAACAGTCCTCCCTACGAGCAGTACTTC; CDR3 protein: CASSTNSPPYEQYF
V gene: TRBV15; D gene: TRBD1; clone size: NA; J gene: TRBJ1-1; CDR3 DNA: TGTGCCACCAGCACCCGACAGGGAAGCACTGAAGCTTTCTTT; CDR3 protein: CATSTRQGSTEAFF
V gene: TRBV28; D gene: TRBD2; clone size: NA; J gene: TRBJ2-7; CDR3 DNA: TGTGCCAGCAGTTTCCCCCTACTGGCGGGAGAAACCTACGAGCAGTACTTC; CDR3 protein: CASSFPLLAGETYEQYF
V gene: TRBV6-1; D gene: NA; clone size: few; J gene: TRBJ2-7; CDR3 DNA: TGTGCCAGCGTCGGACAGTCACCTTACGAGCAGTACTTC; CDR3 protein: CASVGQSPYEQYF
V gene: TRBV7-6; D gene: TRBD1; clone size: few; J gene: TRBJ2-7; CDR3 DNA: TGTGCCAGCAGCTTGGGACAGAGCTCCTACGAGCAGTACTTC; CDR3 protein: CASSLGQSSYEQYF
V gene: TRBV10-3; D gene: TRBD2; clone size: NA; J gene: TRBJ2-1; CDR3 DNA: TGTGCCATCAGGTTGGCGGGAGCCGACAATGAGCAGTTCTTC; CDR3 protein: CAIRLAGADNEQFF
V gene: TRBV15; D gene: TRBD1; clone size: many; J gene: TRBJ1-5; CDR3 DNA: TGTGCCACCAGCAGAGATTTGGAACAGGGGCTCGATCAGCCCCAGCATTTT; CDR3 protein: CATSRDLEQGLDQPQHF
V gene: TRBV5-1; D gene: NA; clone size: few; J gene: TRBJ1-3; CDR3 DNA: TGCGCCAGCAGCTCCACAGCTTCTGGAAACACCATATATTTT; CDR3 protein: CASSSTASGNTIYF
V gene: TRBV28; D gene: TRBD1; clone size: few; J gene: TRBJ2-7; CDR3 DNA: TGTGCCAGCAGGTACAGGGGATTTTTGGAGCAGTACTTC; CDR3 protein: CASRYRGFLEQYF
V gene: TRBV28; D gene: NA; clone size: NA; J gene: TRBJ2-6; CDR3 DNA: TGTGCCAGCAGGTTGGGCGGGTTCTCCGGTGGGGCCAACGTCCTGACTTTC; CDR3 protein: CASRLGGFSGGANVLTF
V gene: TRBV28; D gene: NA; clone size: NA; J gene: TRBJ1-1; CDR3 DNA: TGTGCCAGCAGTTTATCAGGGATAACTGAAGCTTTCTTT; CDR3 protein: CASSLSGITEAFF
V gene: TRBV29-1; D gene: NA; clone size: few; J gene: TRBJ2-1; CDR3 DNA: TGCAGCGTTGAAAGACGGGGGGCGGGGGATGAGCAGTTCTTC; CDR3 protein: CSVERRGAGDEQFF
V gene: TRBV5-6; D gene: TRBD1; clone size: NA; J gene: TRBJ2-7; CDR3 DNA: TGTGCCAGCAGCCCTTGGGACAGGGATCTCTACGAGCAGTACTTC; CDR3 protein: CASSPWDRDLYEQYF
V gene: TRBV7-8; D gene: TRBD1; clone size: few; J gene: TRBJ2-2; CDR3 DNA: TGTGCCAGCAGCTCCCGTCCCGGGACAGGGGGTCTCACCGGGGAGCTGTTTTTT; CDR3 protein: CASSSRPGTGGLTGELFF
V gene: TRBV27; D gene: NA; clone size: NA; J gene: TRBJ2-1; CDR3 DNA: TGTGCCAGCAAGGCAGATCCCCGACTAGTTGATGAGCAGTTCTTC; CDR3 protein: CASKADPRLVDEQFF
V gene: TRBV7-2; D gene: NA; clone size: few; J gene: TRBJ2-7; CDR3 DNA: TGTGCCAGCAGCAAGAGCCCTGAGGGCGAGCAGTACTTC; CDR3 protein: CASSKSPEGEQYF
V gene: TRBV6-5; D gene: NA; clone size: NA; J gene: TRBJ2-7; CDR3 DNA: TGTGCCAGCAGTTCTGGACAGAACAACTACGAGCAGTACTTC; CDR3 protein: CASSSGQNNYEQYF
V gene: TRBV4-1; D gene: NA; clone size: NA; J gene: TRBJ1-1; CDR3 DNA: TGCGCCAGCAGCCATATACAGGGCTACACTGAAGCTTTCTTT; CDR3 protein: CASSHIQGYTEAFF
V gene: TRBV9; D gene: NA; clone size: NA; J gene: TRBJ2-5; CDR3 DNA: TGTGCCAGCAGCGTAGGAGGCGGGCAAGAGACCCAGTACTTC; CDR3 protein: CASSVGGGQETQYF
V gene: TRBV2; D gene: NA; clone size: few; J gene: TRBJ2-7; CDR3 DNA: TGTGCCACCAGGGACAATCCCTACGAGCAGTACTTC; CDR3 protein: CATRDNPYEQYF